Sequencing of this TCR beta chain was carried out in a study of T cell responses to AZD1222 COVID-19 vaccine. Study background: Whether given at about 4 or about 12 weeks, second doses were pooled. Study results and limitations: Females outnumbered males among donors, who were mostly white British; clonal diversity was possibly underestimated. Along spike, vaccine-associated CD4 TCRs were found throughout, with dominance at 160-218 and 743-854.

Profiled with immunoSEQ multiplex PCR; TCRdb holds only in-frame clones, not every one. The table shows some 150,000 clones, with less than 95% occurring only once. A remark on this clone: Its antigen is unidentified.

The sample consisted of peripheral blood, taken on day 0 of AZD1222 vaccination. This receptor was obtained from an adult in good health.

CDR3 protein: CASNARFPGGAYEQYF. Written as DNA, the CDR3 is TGTGCCAGTAATGCCCGCTTTCCAGGGGGCGCCTACGAGCAGTACTTC. The chain couples TRBV19 to TRBJ2-7; 8 bases line up with TRBD1. The V gene's germline CDR1 is LNHDA and CDR2 SQIVND (reference sequence). With 7 bases clipped from V and 2 bases from J, the junction kept 13 bases outside the gene matches. This CDR3 has 16 amino acids.